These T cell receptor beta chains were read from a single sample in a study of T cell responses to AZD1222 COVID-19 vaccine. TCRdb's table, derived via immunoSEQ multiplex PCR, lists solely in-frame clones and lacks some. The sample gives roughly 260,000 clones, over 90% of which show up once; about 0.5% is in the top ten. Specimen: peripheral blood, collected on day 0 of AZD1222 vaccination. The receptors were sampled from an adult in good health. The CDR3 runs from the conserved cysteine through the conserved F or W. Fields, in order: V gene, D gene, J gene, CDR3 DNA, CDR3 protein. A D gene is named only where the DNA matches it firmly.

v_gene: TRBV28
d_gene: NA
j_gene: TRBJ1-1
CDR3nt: TGTGCCAGCAGTTTTAAGAATGAAGCTTTCTTT
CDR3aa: CASSFKNEAFF

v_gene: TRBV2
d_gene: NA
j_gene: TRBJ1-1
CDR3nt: TGTGCCAGCAGATTGAGCACTGAAGCTTTCTTT
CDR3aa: CASRLSTEAFF

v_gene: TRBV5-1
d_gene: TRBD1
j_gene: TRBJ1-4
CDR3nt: TGCGCCAGCAGCCTGGTGGGACAGACGGGGAATGAAAAACTGTTTTTT
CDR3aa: CASSLVGQTGNEKLFF

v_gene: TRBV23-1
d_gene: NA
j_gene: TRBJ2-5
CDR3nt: TGCGCCAGCAGTCAATCTGCACACTACCACGGGGCCCAGTACTTC
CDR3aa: CASSQSAHYHGAQYF

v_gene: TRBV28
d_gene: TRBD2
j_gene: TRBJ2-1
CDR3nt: TGTGCCAGCAGAAAGAATAGCGGGAGGGATAATGAGCAGTTCTTC
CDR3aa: CASRKNSGRDNEQFF

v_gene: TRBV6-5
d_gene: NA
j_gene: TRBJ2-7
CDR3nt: TGTGCCAGCAAGGGGGGGGTACTAACCTACGAGCAGTACTTC
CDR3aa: CASKGGVLTYEQYF

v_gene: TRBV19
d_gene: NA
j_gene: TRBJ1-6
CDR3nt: TGTGCCAGTAGTTCTTCTAGGACCGGAAATTCACCCCTCCACTTT
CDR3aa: CASSSSRTGNSPLHF

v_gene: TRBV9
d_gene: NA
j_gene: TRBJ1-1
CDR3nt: TGTGCCAGCAGCGTTGCAGCGAACACTGAAGCTTTCTTT
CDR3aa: CASSVAANTEAFF

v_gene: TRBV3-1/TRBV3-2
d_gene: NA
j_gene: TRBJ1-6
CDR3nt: TGTGCCAGCAGCCACCTACAGGGTTGGGGTTCACCCCTCCACTTT
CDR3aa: CASSHLQGWGSPLHF

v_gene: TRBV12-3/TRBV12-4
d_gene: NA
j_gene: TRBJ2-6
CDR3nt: TGTGCCAGCTACAGCTCTGGGGCCAACGTCCTGACTTTC
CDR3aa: CASYSSGANVLTF

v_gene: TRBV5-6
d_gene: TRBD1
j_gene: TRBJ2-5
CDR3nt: TGTGCCAGCAGCGCGGGACAGGGGACGGGAGAGACCCAGTACTTC
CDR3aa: CASSAGQGTGETQYF

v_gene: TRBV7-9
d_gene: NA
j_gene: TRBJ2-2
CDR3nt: TGTGCCAGCAGCCGGCGGCCCTCTGGGGAGCTGTTTTTT
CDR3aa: CASSRRPSGELFF

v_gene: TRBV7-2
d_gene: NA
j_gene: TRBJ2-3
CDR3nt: TGTGCCAGCAGCTACCAGGGGGGGAGCACAGATACGCAGTATTTT
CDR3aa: CASSYQGGSTDTQYF

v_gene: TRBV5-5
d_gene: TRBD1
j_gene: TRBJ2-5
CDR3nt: TGTGCCAGCAGCTTAGCCACAGGGGGCTTAAGGGTTGGAGAGACCCAGTACTTC
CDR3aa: CASSLATGGLRVGETQYF

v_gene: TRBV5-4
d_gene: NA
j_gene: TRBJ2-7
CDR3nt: TGTGCCAGCAGCCCGCACGGGGCGGCCTACGAGCAGTACTTC
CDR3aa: CASSPHGAAYEQYF

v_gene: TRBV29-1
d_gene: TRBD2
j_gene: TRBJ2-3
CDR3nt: TGCAGCGTTCGGCGGGGGGCAACAGATACGCAGTATTTT
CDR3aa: CSVRRGATDTQYF